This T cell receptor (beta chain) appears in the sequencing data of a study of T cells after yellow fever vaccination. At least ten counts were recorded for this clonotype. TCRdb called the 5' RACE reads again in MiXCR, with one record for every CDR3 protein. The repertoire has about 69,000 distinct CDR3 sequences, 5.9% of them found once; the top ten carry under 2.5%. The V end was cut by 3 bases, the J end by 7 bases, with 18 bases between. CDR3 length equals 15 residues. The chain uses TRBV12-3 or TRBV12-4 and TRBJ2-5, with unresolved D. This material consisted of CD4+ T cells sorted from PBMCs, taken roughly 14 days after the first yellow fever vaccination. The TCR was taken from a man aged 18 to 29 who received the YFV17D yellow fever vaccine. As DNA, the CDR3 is TGTGCCAGCAGTTTCAGGACGGCCCGTTCGGGGACCCAGTACTTC. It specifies CASSFRTARSGTQYF.